These 2 T cell receptor beta chains came from one sample sequenced in a study of long-term antiretroviral therapy in people with HIV. Running of the v3.0 immunoSEQ assay took place at survey level. Assay: immunoSEQ multiplex PCR; the TCRdb copy retains only in-frame clones and omits some. Of 5,000 to 7,500 clones in the sample, approximately 85% are singletons; the top ten hold 3%. This specimen was unsorted PBMCs, taken 3.7 years after starting antiretroviral therapy. The receptors originated from a woman aged 45-60 years with HIV.

The rearrangement links TRBV7-9 to TRBJ2-3; D is undetermined. Germline V gene sequence: CDR1 SEHNR, CDR2 FQNEAQ (reference sequence). Trimming left V 10 bases short and J 1 base short, with 6 bases between. The CDR3 length is 11 residues. The CDR3 sequence: CATRGTDTQYF. As DNA, the CDR3 is TGTGCCACAAGAGGCACAGATACGCAGTATTTT.

The rearrangement links TRBV13 to TRBJ1-2; the D gene is possibly TRBD1 (5 bases). This CDR3 contains 13 residues. V lost 4 bases and J lost 6, with 12 bases in between. The germline V gene encodes CDR1 PRHDT and CDR2 FYEKMQ (reference sequence). In nucleotides, the CDR3 is TGTGCCAGCAGCTCCAAACCGGGGGATGGCTACACCTTC. Its translation: CASSSKPGDGYTF.